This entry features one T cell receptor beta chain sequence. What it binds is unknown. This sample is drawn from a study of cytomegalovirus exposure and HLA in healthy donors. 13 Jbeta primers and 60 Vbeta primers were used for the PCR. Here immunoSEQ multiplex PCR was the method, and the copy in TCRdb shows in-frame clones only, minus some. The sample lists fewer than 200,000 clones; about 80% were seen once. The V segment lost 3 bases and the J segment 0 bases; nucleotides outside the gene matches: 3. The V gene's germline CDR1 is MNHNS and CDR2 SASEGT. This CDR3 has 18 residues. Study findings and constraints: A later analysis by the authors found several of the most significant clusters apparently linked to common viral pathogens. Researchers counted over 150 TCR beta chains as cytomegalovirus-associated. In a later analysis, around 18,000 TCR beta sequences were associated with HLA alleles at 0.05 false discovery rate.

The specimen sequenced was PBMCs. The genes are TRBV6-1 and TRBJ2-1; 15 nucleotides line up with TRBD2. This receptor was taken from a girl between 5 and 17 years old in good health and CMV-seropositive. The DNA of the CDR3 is TGTGCCAGCAGTGACCCGGGACTAGCGGGGGGCTCCTACAATGAGCAGTTCTTC. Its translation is CASSDPGLAGGSYNEQFF.